Listed below are T cell receptor beta chains from one sample, sequenced in a study of T cell responses to AZD1222 COVID-19 vaccine. Using immunoSEQ multiplex PCR, the repertoire was profiled, and TCRdb retains in-frame clones only, with some absent. The sample lists 170,000 or so clones, 87% occurring once. Material: peripheral blood, obtained on day 0 of AZD1222 vaccination. These receptors all come from an adult in good health. CDR3s include the opening cysteine and the closing phenylalanine or tryptophan. A D gene is named only where the DNA matches it firmly. Part of the rows lack a size; the others show once, few, many or a class for expanded clones.

TRBD1 NA TRBJ2-2 TRBV4-1 TGCGCCAGCAGCCAAACTCCGGGACAGGGGGCCGGGGAGCTGTTTTTT CASSQTPGQGAGELFF
NA NA TRBJ1-1 TRBV5-5 TGTGCCAGCAGCCCCCGGGCCAACACTGAAGCTTTCTTT CASSPRANTEAFF
NA once TRBJ2-3 TRBV7-2 TGTGCCAGCAGCTTGGGGGGCTTTGGTTGGAGAGATACGCAGTATTTT CASSLGGFGWRDTQYF
NA few TRBJ1-3 TRBV7-2 TGTGCCAGCAGCTTAGGGGGATCTGGAAACACCATATATTTT CASSLGGSGNTIYF
NA NA TRBJ2-7 TRBV7-8 TGTGCCAGCAGCTTAGGGTGGGACGAGCAGTACTTC CASSLGWDEQYF
NA NA TRBJ2-1 TRBV6-5 TGTGCCAGCAGGGGACATAGGATTGGCAATGAGCAGTTCTTC CASRGHRIGNEQFF
NA once TRBJ2-1 TRBV7-9 TGTGCCAGCAGCCCGGTTGTGTTTAGCGTGTCGAATGAGCAGTTCTTC CASSPVVFSVSNEQFF
TRBD2 NA TRBJ2-7 TRBV19 TGTGCCAGTAGTATAGTGGCGGGAGCTTACGAGCAGTACTTC CASSIVAGAYEQYF
TRBD1 NA TRBJ2-2 TRBV27 TGTGCCAGCAGTTCCTGGTCCGGGACAGGGGCCCTAAAGTCGAACACCGGGGAGCTGTTTTTT CASSSWSGTGALKSNTGELFF
TRBD2 NA TRBJ2-1 TRBV4-2 TGTGCCAGCGCTAGCGGGAGGGACTACAATGAGCAGTTCTTC CASASGRDYNEQFF
TRBD1 NA TRBJ1-4 TRBV3-1/TRBV3-2 TGTGCCAGCAGCCGTTCCGGGACAGAAAATGAAAAACTGTTTTTT CASSRSGTENEKLFF
NA NA TRBJ2-2 TRBV6-5 TGTGCCAGCAGTTACGGGTCTAGCAGGAACACCGGGGAGCTGTTTTTT CASSYGSSRNTGELFF
NA NA TRBJ2-7 TRBV12-2 TGTGCAAGTCGCTTAGTGTGGGGACTAGCGGGACATCCCCAACCCAGGGACGCTCGTGAGCAGTACTTC CASRLVWGLAGHPQPRDAREQYF
NA NA TRBJ1-1 TRBV5-1 TGCGCCAGCAGCTTAATTGACAGGAACACTGAAGCTTTCTTT CASSLIDRNTEAFF
NA NA TRBJ2-7 TRBV7-2 TGTGCCAGCAGCCCTGTTGGGGCCGCCTACGAGCAGTACTTC CASSPVGAAYEQYF
NA NA TRBJ1-2 TRBV3-1/TRBV3-2 TGTGCCAGCAGCCAAGCGCGCTATGGCTACACCTTC CASSQARYGYTF
NA once TRBJ1-5 TRBV21-1 TGTGCCAGCAGCTTTTTGGGGGGTGAGAGCAATCAGCCCCAGCATTTT CASSFLGGESNQPQHF
NA once TRBJ1-2 TRBV5-5 TGTGCCAGCAGCATACTACCCGGGACCCCGGGTCATGGCTACACCTTC CASSILPGTPGHGYTF
NA NA TRBJ1-2 TRBV18 TGTGCCAGCTCACGGGGTGACTATGGCTACACCTTC CASSRGDYGYTF
NA once TRBJ2-1 TRBV13 TGTGCCAGCAGAGGGACTCCAGACAATGAGCAGTTCTTC CASRGTPDNEQFF
TRBD1 NA TRBJ1-2 TRBV5-1 TGCGCCAGCAGCACGAGGCCTATCGGTGCAGGGGGGTTTGGCACCTTC CASSTRPIGAGGFGTF
TRBD1 few TRBJ2-3 TRBV30 TGTGCCTGGGTACAGGGGGCGAGCACAGATACGCAGTATTTT CAWVQGASTDTQYF